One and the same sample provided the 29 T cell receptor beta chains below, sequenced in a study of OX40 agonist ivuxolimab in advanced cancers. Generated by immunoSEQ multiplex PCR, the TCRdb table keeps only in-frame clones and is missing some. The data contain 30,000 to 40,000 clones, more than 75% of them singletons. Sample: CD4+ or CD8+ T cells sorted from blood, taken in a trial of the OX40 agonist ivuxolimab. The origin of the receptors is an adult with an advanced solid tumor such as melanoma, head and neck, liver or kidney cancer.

CDR3 nucleotide sequence: TGCGCCAGCAGCCAAGCTTCAGTTGCGAGACAGGGGGGAGCGTCCTACGAGCAGTACTTC. Translating gives CASSQASVARQGGASYEQYF. The chain joins TRBV4-1 to TRBJ2-7; 9 positions agree with TRBD1. From germline, CDR1 is MGHRA and CDR2 YSYEKL. V shed 1 base and J 1 base; nucleotides not matched to a gene: 17. The CDR3 covers 20 residues.

DNA of the CDR3: TGTGCCAGCAGCTTAGCGGCCACCTACGAGCAGTACTTC. As protein: CASSLAATYEQYF. V usage is TRBV7-6 and J usage is TRBJ2-7, with D unresolved. V was pared by 0 bases and J by 2 bases, with 5 bases between. The CDR3 covers 13 residues. Germline lookup yields CDR1 SGHVS and CDR2 FNYEAQ.

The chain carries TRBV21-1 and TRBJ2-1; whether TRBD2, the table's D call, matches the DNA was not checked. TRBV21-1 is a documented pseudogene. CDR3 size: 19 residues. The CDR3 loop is CASSKVIRLAGLSYNEQFF. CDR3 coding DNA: TGTGCCAGCAGCAAAGTGATCAGACTAGCGGGATTATCCTACAATGAGCAGTTCTTC.

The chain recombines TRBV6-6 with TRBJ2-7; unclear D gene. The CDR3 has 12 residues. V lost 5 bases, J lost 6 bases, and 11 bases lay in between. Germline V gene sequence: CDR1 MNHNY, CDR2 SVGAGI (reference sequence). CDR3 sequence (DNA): TGTGCCAGCAGTCAAGGATTGGGCGAGCAGTACTTC. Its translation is CASSQGLGEQYF.

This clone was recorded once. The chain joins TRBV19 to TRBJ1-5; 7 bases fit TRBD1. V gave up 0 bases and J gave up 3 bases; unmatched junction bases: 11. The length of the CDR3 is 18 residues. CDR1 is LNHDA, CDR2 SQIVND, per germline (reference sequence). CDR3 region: CASSIDYGQANLNQPQHF. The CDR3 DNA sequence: TGTGCCAGTAGTATAGACTATGGACAGGCGAATCTCAATCAGCCCCAGCATTTT. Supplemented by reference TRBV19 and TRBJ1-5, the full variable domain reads DGGITQSPKYLFRKEGQNVTLSCEQNLNHDAMYWYRQDPGQGLRLIYYSQIVNDFQKGDIAEGYSVSREKKESFPLTVTSAQKNPTAFYLCASSIDYGQANLNQPQHFGDGTRLSIL.

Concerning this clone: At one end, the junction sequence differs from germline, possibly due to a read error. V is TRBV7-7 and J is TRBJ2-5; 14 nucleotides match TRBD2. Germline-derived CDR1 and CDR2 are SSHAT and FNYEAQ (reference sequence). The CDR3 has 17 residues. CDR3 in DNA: TGTGCTAGCAGCTCAGGGACTAGCGGGAGTATTTGGGAGACCCAGTACTTC. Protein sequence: CASSSGTSGSIWETQYF. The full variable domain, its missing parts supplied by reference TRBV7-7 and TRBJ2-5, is GAGVSQSPRYKVTKRGQDVTLRCDPISSHATLYWYQQALGQGPEFLTYFNYEAQPDKSGLPSDRFSAERPEGSISTLTIQRTEQRDSAMYRCASSSGTSGSIWETQYFGPGTRLLVL.

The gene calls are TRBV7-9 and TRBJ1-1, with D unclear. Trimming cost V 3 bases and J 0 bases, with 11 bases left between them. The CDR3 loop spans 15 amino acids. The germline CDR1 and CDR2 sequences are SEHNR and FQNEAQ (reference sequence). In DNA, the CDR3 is TGTGCCAGCAGCTTTTGGAGATGGGTGAACACTGAAGCTTTCTTT. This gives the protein CASSFWRWVNTEAFF. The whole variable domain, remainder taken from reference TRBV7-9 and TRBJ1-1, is DTGVSQNPRHKITKRGQNVTFRCDPISEHNRLYWYRQTLGQGPEFLTYFQNEAQLEKSRLLSDRFSAERPKGSFSTLEIQRTEQGDSAMYLCASSFWRWVNTEAFFGQGTRLTVV.

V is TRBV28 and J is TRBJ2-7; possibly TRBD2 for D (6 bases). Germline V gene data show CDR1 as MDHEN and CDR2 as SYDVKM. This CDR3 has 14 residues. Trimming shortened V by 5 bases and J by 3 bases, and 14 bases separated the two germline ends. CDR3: CASSDGADYYEQYF. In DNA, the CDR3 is TGTGCCAGCAGTGACGGAGCGGACTACTACGAGCAGTACTTC.

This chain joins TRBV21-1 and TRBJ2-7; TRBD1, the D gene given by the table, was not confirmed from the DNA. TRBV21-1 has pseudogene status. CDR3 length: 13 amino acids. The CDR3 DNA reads TGTGCCAGCAGCATGGGACAGCTCTACGAGCAGTACTTC. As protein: CASSMGQLYEQYF.

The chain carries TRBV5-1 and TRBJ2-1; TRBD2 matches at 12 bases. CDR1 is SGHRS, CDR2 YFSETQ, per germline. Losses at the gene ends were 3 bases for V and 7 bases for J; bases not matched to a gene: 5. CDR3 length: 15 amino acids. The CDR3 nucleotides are TGCGCCAGCAGCTGCCCCGGACTAGCGGGGAATGAGCAGTTCTTC. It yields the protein CASSCPGLAGNEQFF.

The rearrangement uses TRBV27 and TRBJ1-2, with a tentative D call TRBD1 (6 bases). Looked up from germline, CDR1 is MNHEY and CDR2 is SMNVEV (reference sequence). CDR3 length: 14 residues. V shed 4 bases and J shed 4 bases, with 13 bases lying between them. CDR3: CASSSLDRIYGYTF. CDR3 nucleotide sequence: TGTGCCAGCAGTTCCCTCGACAGGATCTATGGCTACACCTTC.

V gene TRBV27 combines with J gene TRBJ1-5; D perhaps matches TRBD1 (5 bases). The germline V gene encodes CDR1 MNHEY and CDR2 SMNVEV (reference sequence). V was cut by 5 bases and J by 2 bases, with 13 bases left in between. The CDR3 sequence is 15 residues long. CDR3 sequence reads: CASSPRQRGNQPQHF. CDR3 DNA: TGTGCCAGCAGTCCCCGACAGAGGGGCAATCAGCCCCAGCATTTT.

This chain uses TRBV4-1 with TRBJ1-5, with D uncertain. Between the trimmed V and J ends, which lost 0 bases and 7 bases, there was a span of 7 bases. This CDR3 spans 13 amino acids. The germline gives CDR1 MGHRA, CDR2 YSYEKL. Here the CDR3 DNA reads TGCGCCAGCAGCCAAGAAGGCCGGCAGCCCCAGCATTTT. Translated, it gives CASSQEGRQPQHF.

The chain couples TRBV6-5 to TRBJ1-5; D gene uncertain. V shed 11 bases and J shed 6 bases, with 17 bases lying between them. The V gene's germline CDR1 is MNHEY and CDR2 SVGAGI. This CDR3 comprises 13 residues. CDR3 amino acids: CAGTKGAAQPQHF. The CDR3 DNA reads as TGTGCCGGCACCAAAGGCGCCGCTCAGCCCCAGCATTTT.

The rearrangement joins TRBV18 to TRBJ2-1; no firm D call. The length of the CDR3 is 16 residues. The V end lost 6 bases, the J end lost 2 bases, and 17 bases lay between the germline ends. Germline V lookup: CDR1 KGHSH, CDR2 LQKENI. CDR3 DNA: TGTGCCAGCTCTCACAATGTCGGAGACGCCTACAATGAGCAGTTCTTC. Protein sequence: CASSHNVGDAYNEQFF.

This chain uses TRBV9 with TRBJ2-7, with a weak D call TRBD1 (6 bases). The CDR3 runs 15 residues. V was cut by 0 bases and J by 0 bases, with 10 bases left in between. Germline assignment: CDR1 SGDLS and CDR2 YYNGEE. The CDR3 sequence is CASSVAQGTSYEQYF. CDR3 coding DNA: TGTGCCAGCAGCGTAGCACAGGGTACCTCCTACGAGCAGTACTTC.

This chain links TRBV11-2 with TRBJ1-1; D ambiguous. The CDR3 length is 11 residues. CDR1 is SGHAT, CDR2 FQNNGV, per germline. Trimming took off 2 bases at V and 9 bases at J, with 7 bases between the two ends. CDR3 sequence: CASSLSGKAFF. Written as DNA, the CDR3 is TGTGCCAGCAGCTTAAGTGGTAAAGCTTTCTTT.

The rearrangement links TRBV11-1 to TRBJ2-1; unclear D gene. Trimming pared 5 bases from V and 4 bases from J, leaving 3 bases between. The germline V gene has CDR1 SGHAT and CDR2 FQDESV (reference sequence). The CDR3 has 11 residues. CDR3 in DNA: TGTGCCAGCAGCCCGTACAATGAGCAGTTCTTC. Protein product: CASSPYNEQFF.

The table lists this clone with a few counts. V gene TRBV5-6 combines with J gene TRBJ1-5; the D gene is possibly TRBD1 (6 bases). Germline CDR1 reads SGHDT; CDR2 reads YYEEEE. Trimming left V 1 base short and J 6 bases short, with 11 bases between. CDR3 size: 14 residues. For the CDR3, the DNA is TGTGCCAGCAGCTTGCGGGGGGCTAGTCAGCCCCAGCATTTT. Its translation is CASSLRGASQPQHF.

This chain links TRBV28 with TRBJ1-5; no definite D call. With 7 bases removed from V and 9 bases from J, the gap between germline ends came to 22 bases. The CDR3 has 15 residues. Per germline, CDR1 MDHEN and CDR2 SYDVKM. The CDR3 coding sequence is TGTGCCAGCACCTACCAAATGGGAGCGCTCGGGCCCCAGCATTTT. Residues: CASTYQMGALGPQHF.

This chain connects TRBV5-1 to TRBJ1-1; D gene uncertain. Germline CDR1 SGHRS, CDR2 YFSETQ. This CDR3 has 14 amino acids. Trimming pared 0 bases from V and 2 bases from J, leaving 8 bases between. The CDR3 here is CASSLGERNTEAFF. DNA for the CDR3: TGCGCCAGCAGCTTGGGGGAGAGAAACACTGAAGCTTTCTTT.

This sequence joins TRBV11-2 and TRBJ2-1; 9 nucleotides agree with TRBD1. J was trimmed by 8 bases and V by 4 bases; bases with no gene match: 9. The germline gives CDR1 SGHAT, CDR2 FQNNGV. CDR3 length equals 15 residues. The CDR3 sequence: CASSSRDRDWDEQFF. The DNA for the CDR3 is TGTGCCAGCAGCTCCCGGGACAGGGACTGGGATGAGCAGTTCTTC.

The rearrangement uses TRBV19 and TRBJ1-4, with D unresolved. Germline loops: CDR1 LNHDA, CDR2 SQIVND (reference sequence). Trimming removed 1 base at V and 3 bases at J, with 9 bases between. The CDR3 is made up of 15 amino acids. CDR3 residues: CASSIASMANEKLFF. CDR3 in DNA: TGTGCCAGTAGTATAGCCTCAATGGCTAATGAAAAACTGTTTTTT.

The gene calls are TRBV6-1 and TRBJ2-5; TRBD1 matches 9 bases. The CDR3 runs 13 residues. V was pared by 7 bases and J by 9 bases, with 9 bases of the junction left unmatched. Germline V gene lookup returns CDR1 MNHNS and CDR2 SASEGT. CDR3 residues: CASTTGTGIPQYF. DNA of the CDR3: TGTGCCAGCACCACGGGGACAGGGATTCCCCAGTACTTC.

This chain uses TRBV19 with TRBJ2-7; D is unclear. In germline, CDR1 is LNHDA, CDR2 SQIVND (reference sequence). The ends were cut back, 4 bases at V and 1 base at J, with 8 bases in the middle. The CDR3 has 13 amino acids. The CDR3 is CASSTSLSYEQYF. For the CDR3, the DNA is TGTGCCAGTAGTACCAGTCTTTCCTACGAGCAGTACTTC.

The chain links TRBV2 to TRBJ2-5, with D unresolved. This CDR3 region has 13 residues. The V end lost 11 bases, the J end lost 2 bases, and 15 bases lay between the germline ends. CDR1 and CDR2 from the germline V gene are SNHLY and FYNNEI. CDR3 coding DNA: TGTGCCGGCCTCCTGGGCTGGCAAGAGACCCAGTACTTC. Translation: CAGLLGWQETQYF. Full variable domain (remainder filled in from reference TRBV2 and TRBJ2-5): EPEVTQTPSHQVTQMGQEVILRCVPISNHLYFYWYRQILGQKVEFLVSFYNNEISEKSEIFDDQFSVERPDGSNFTLKIRSTKLEDSAMYFCAGLLGWQETQYFGPGTRLLVL.

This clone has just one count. For the CDR3, the DNA is TGTGCCAGCAGCGCGGGGGGGGGCGTTCCCTCCCGGGATGGCTACACCTTC. It encodes CASSAGGGVPSRDGYTF. The chain employs TRBV9 and TRBJ1-2; weak D call: TRBD1 (6 bases). CDR1 and CDR2 from the germline V gene are SGDLS and YYNGEE. V lost 3 bases, J lost 6 bases, and 24 bases lay in between. This CDR3 spans 17 amino acids.

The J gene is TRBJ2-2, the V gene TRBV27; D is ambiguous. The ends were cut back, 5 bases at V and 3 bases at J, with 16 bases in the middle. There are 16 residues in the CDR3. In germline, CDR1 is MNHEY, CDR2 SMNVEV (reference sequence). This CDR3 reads CASSPLGSSDTGELFF. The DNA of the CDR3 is TGTGCCAGCAGTCCACTGGGGTCCTCGGACACCGGGGAGCTGTTTTTT.

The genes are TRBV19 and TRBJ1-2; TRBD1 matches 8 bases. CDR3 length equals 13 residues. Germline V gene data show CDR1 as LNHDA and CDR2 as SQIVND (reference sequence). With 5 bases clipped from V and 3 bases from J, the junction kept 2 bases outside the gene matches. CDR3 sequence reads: CASSSDRDYGYTF. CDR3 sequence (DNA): TGTGCCAGTAGTTCGGACAGGGACTATGGCTACACCTTC.